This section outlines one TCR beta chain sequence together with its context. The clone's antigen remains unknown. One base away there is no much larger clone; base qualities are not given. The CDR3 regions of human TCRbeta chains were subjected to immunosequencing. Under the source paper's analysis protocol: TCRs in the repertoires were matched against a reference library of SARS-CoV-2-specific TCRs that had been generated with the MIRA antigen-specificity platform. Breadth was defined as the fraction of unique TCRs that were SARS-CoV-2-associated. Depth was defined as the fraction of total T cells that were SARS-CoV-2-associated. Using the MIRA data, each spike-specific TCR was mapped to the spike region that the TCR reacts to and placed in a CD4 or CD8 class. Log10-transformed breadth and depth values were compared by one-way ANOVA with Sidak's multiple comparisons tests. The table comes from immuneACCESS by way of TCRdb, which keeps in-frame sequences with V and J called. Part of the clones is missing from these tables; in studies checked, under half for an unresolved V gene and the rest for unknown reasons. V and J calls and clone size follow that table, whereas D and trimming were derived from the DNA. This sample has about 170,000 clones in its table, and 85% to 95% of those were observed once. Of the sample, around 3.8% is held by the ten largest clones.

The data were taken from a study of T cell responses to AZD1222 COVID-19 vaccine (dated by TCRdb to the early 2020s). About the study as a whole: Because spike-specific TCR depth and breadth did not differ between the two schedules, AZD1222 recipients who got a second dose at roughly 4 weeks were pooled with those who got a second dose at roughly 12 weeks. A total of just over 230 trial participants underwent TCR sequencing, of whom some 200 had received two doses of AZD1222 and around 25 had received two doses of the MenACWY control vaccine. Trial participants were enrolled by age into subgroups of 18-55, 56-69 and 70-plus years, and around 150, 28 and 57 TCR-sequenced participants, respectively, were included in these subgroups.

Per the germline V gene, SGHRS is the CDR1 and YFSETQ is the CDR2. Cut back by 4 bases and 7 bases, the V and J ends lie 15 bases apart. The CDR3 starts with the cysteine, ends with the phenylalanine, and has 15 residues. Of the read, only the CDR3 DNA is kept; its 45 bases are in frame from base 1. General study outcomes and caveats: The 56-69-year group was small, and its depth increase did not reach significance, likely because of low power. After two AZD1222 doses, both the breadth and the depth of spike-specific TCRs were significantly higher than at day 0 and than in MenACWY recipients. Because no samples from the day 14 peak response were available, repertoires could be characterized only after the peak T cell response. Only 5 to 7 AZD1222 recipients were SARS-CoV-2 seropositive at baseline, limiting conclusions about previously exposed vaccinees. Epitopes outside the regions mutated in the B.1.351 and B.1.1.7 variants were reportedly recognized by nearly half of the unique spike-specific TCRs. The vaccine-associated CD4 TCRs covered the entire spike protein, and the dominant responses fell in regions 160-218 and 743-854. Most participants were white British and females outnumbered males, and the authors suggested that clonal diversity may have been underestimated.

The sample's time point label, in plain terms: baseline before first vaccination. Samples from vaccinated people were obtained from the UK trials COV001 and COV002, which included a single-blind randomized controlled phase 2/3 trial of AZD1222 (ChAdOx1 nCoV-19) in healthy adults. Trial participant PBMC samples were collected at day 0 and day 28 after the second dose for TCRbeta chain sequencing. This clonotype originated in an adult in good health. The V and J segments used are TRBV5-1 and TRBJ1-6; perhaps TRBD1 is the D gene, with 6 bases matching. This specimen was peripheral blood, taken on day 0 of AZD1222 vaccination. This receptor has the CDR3 CASSPGVAGNSPLHF. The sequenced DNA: TGCGCCAGCAGCCCAGGGGTGGCGGGGAATTCACCCCTCCACTTT.